The next 27 T cell receptor beta chains were all read from a single sample in a study of T cell responses to AZD1222 COVID-19 vaccine (dated by TCRdb to the early 2020s). The meaning of the sample's time point label: baseline before first vaccination. Library prep was done by the immunoSEQ multiplex PCR assay. TCRdb took over this immuneACCESS table, retaining in-frame rearrangements with V and J assigned. Such tables are incomplete; in checked studies, under half of the missing clones stem from an unresolved V gene, and the remainder is unexplained. The sample has about 120,000 clones on record, just over 85% of them singletons. The top ten clonotypes cover about 10% of the sample. Source: peripheral blood, taken on day 0 of AZD1222 vaccination. These TCRs come from an adult in good health.

This chain connects TRBV7-2 to TRBJ1-2; D call uncertain. Germline V lookup: CDR1 SGHTA, CDR2 FQGNSA. Trimming cost V 5 bases and J 0 bases, with 7 bases left between them. This CDR3 is 13 amino acids long. In DNA, the CDR3 is TGTGCCAGCAGCCCCTGGACTAACTATGGCTACACCTTC. It translates to CASSPWTNYGYTF.

V is TRBV15 and J is TRBJ1-6; 7 bases are a match to TRBD1. The CDR3 is made up of 16 amino acids. Germline loops: CDR1 LNHNV, CDR2 YYDKDF (reference sequence). Trimming at V came to 1 base and at J to 4 bases, leaving 4 bases not matched to a gene. CDR3 nucleotides: TGTGCCACCAGCAGAGTAGGCAGGGGGTATAATTCACCCCTCCACTTT. It codes for CATSRVGRGYNSPLHF.

V gene TRBV7-2 combines with J gene TRBJ2-3; TRBD2 matches at 8 bases. Germline CDR1 SGHTA, CDR2 FQGNSA. CDR3 length: 16 residues. The ends lost 5 bases at V and 3 bases at J; junction bases unmatched: 10. CDR3 sequence (DNA): TGTGCCAGCAGCCCCCATGGTAGCGGGAATACAGATACGCAGTATTTT. Amino acid sequence: CASSPHGSGNTDTQYF.

The rearrangement links TRBV18 to TRBJ1-1, with D unresolved. The CDR3 covers 13 residues. Germline V gene data show CDR1 as KGHSH and CDR2 as LQKENI. V was trimmed by 3 bases and J by 1 base, leaving 6 bases between them. The CDR3 protein is CASSPTGNTEAFF. The DNA of the CDR3 is TGTGCCAGCTCACCGACTGGGAACACTGAAGCTTTCTTT.

This clone is a singleton in its sample. The chain employs TRBV28 and TRBJ1-1, with D unresolved. The CDR3 contains 17 residues. Trimming took off 1 base at V and 2 bases at J, with 17 bases between the two ends. The germline V gene has CDR1 MDHEN and CDR2 SYDVKM. Here the CDR3 DNA reads TGTGCCAGCAGTTTATTCAAGGGAGGCAGTCTCAACACTGAAGCTTTCTTT. It translates to CASSLFKGGSLNTEAFF.

The rearrangement joins TRBV7-9 to TRBJ2-3; no firm D call. Trimming left V 5 bases short and J 5 bases short, with 14 bases between. Germline CDR1 and CDR2: SEHNR and FQNEAQ (reference sequence). This CDR3 is built from 14 residues. The CDR3 loop is CASSPTYPIDTQYF. The CDR3 DNA sequence: TGTGCCAGCAGCCCGACCTATCCCATAGATACGCAGTATTTT.

The chain employs TRBV6-2 or TRBV6-3 and TRBJ1-5; TRBD1 aligns across 8 bases. The V and J ends lost 6 bases and 5 bases, in that order; junction bases with no gene match: 9. Germline V gene sequence: CDR1 MNHEY, CDR2 SVGEGT. The CDR3 is 15 amino acids. In DNA form, the CDR3 reads TGTGCCAGCAGCCAGGACAGGGCGCCTCATCAGCCCCAGCATTTT. Translated, it gives CASSQDRAPHQPQHF.

The chain is built from TRBV7-8 and TRBJ2-2; 9 bases match TRBD2. Trimming took 4 bases from V and 4 from J; bases not matched to a gene: 7. The CDR3 consists of 16 residues. CDR1 is SGHVS and CDR2 is FQNEAQ in the germline V gene. The CDR3, as DNA: TGTGCCAGCAGCTCAATCCGTAGCGGGGGCACCGGGGAGCTGTTTTTT. Its translation: CASSSIRSGGTGELFF.

The J gene is TRBJ2-7, the V gene TRBV5-1; 7 bases map to TRBD1. V lost 4 bases to trimming and J lost 7 bases; unmatched junction nucleotides: 8. CDR1 SGHRS and CDR2 YFSETQ come from the germline V gene. The CDR3 spans 13 residues. This CDR3 is CASSRSDRQEQYF. In nucleotides, the CDR3 is TGCGCCAGCAGCCGTTCGGACAGGCAGGAGCAGTACTTC.

This clone was detected a few times. This chain connects TRBV7-3 to TRBJ1-1; tentatively, D is TRBD1 (5 bases). V lost 6 bases to trimming and J lost 1 base, with 15 bases between them. The CDR3 runs to 15 residues. CDR1 is SGHTA, CDR2 FQGTGA, per germline. The CDR3 protein is CASRLDGGGNTEAFF. The CDR3 DNA follows: TGTGCCAGCAGGCTCGATGGGGGTGGGAACACTGAAGCTTTCTTT. The complete variable domain, with remaining parts taken from reference TRBV7-3 and TRBJ1-1, reads GAGVSQTPSNKVTEKGKYVELRCDPISGHTALYWYRQSLGQGPEFLIYFQGTGAADDSGLPNDRFFAVRPEGSVSTLKIQRTERGDSAVYLCASRLDGGGNTEAFFGQGTRLTVV.

This rearrangement joins TRBV3-1 (or the pseudogene TRBV3-2) to TRBJ1-2, with D maybe TRBD1 (6 bases). V dropped 1 base and J dropped 2 bases, with 17 bases sitting between them. CDR3 size: 17 residues. Germline V gives CDR1 LGHDT, CDR2 YNNKEL (reference sequence). This chain's CDR3 is CASSQVIGGGSNYGYTF. The CDR3 DNA reads as TGTGCCAGCAGCCAAGTTATTGGGGGGGGCTCAAACTATGGCTACACCTTC.

This clone came up once. The rearrangement links TRBV9 to TRBJ2-7; 7 bases match TRBD2. Germline values: CDR1 SGDLS, CDR2 YYNGEE. With V trimmed by 4 bases and J by 3 bases, 22 bases remained unmatched. This CDR3 has 19 amino acids. This chain's CDR3 is CASSLTAEGLAEGVYEQYF. The CDR3 DNA reads as TGTGCCAGCAGCCTCACGGCCGAGGGGCTAGCGGAGGGAGTCTACGAGCAGTACTTC.

This clone was seen a handful of times. This chain joins TRBV6-2 or TRBV6-3 and TRBJ2-5; 8 bases fit TRBD2. Germline V CDR1 and CDR2: MNHEY, SVGEGT. The CDR3 length is 15 residues. The V and J ends lost 2 bases and 4 bases, in that order; junction bases with no gene match: 6. The CDR3 loop is CASSYTAGVRETQYF. CDR3 DNA sequence: TGTGCCAGCAGTTACACAGCGGGGGTTAGAGAGACCCAGTACTTC.

This clone was observed a single time. The chain uses TRBV30 and TRBJ1-1; D gene uncertain. Germline V gene data show CDR1 as GTSNPN and CDR2 as SVGIG (reference sequence). V was shortened by 1 base and J by 3 bases, with 12 bases between the two germline ends. The CDR3 extends over 14 amino acids. CDR3 bases: TGTGCCTGGAGTGAGGCCAAAGTGTACACTGAAGCTTTCTTT. Its translation: CAWSEAKVYTEAFF.

The V call is TRBV25-1, the J call TRBJ2-7; the match to TRBD1 covers 8 bases. Unmatched junction bases numbered 8, after V lost 8 bases and J lost 5 bases. This CDR3 is 13 amino acids long. Germline V gene lookup returns CDR1 MGHDK and CDR2 SYGVNS. CDR3 loop: CASSGTGSHEQYF. The CDR3 DNA is TGTGCCAGCTCCGGGACAGGATCCCACGAGCAGTACTTC.

The rearrangement links TRBV7-3 to TRBJ2-7; TRBD1 aligns across 11 bases. The V gene's germline CDR1 is SGHTA and CDR2 FQGTGA. After removal of 5 bases from V and 3 bases from J, the junction contained 6 bases not matched to a gene. The length of the CDR3 is 15 residues. The DNA for the CDR3 is TGTGCCAGCAGCGTAGCCGGGACAGGGGGCTACGAGCAGTACTTC. This sequence encodes CASSVAGTGGYEQYF.

In its sample, this clone was seen once. This chain joins TRBV5-1 and TRBJ1-6; TRBD1 matches at 7 bases. There are 15 residues in the CDR3. V shed 0 bases, J shed 9 bases, and the junction held 6 bases outside the gene matches. Per germline, CDR1 SGHRS and CDR2 YFSETQ. CDR3 sequence: CASSLETGQVSPLHF. DNA of the CDR3: TGCGCCAGCAGCTTGGAGACAGGGCAAGTTTCACCCCTCCACTTT.

This clone was seen just once. This rearrangement joins TRBV4-3 to TRBJ1-2; no definite D call. V dropped 0 bases and J dropped 8 bases, with 16 bases sitting between them. The germline V gene encodes CDR1 LGHNA and CDR2 YSLEER. The CDR3 is 15 amino acids. The CDR3 protein is CASSQDIYGYEGYTF. The CDR3 nucleotides read TGCGCCAGCAGCCAAGATATCTACGGGTATGAGGGCTACACCTTC.

About this clone: Other nucleotide sequences from this sample produce the same CDR3. The chain has TRBV12-3 or TRBV12-4 and TRBJ2-2; D is unresolved. This CDR3 has 12 residues. Trimming removed 1 base at V and 8 bases at J, with 5 bases between. The DNA of the CDR3 is TGTGCCAGCAGTTTAGGATCTGGGGAGCTGTTTTTT. It encodes CASSLGSGELFF.

V usage is TRBV6-5 and J usage is TRBJ1-2, with D unresolved. CDR3 length equals 14 residues. With 0 bases removed from V and 6 bases from J, the gap between germline ends came to 11 bases. CDR1 and CDR2 (germline): MNHEY, SVGAGI. CDR3 bases: TGTGCCAGCAGTTACTCTGTGGGTCATGATGGCTACACCTTC. Translating gives CASSYSVGHDGYTF.

The chain recombines TRBV28 with TRBJ1-2; no reliable D call. The CDR3 totals 14 residues. Germline V gene sequence: CDR1 MDHEN, CDR2 SYDVKM. With 5 bases removed from V and 8 bases from J, the gap between germline ends came to 18 bases. In DNA form, the CDR3 reads TGTGCCAGCAGTCTTCCACAGACTCCTATGGGCTACACCTTC. It yields the protein CASSLPQTPMGYTF.

This clone was counted only a few times. The rearrangement joins TRBV6-2 or TRBV6-3 to TRBJ2-3, with TRBD1 matching over 7 bases. Germline V lookup: CDR1 MNHEY, CDR2 SVGEGT. Trimming cost V 1 base and J 3 bases; bases outside gene matches: 4. The CDR3 extends over 15 amino acids. The CDR3 DNA is TGTGCCAGCAGTTACTGGGACAGAGAAACAGATACGCAGTATTTT. Its translation: CASSYWDRETDTQYF.

The chain carries TRBV3-1 (or the pseudogene TRBV3-2) and TRBJ1-5, with 7 bases that match TRBD1. This CDR3 is 18 amino acids long. V was clipped by 1 base and J by 2 bases; unmatched bases: 11. From germline, CDR1 is LGHDT and CDR2 YNNKEL (reference sequence). The CDR3 DNA reads as TGTGCCAGCAGCCAAGGTCTGGGGGGACAGAAATGCAATCAGCCCCAGCATTTT. It is translated as CASSQGLGGQKCNQPQHF.

The chain joins TRBV5-1 to TRBJ1-2; D gene unclear. The CDR3 extends over 15 amino acids. Between the trimmed V and J ends, which lost 4 bases and 1 base, there was a span of 14 bases. Looked up from germline, CDR1 is SGHRS and CDR2 is YFSETQ. In DNA form, the CDR3 reads TGCGCCAGCAGCCCAGGACGGACCTTTAACTATGGCTACACCTTC. It yields the protein CASSPGRTFNYGYTF. The full variable domain, in which reference TRBV5-1 and TRBJ1-2 provide the parts outside the CDR3, is KAGVTQTPRYLIKTRGQQVTLSCSPISGHRSVSWYQQTPGQGLQFLFEYFSETQRNKGNFPGRFSGRQFSNSRSEMNVSTLELGDSALYLCASSPGRTFNYGYTFGSGTRLTVV.

This clone was observed once. This chain uses TRBV30 with TRBJ2-3; tentative D call: TRBD2 (5 bases). The V end lost 2 bases, the J end lost 0 bases, and 12 bases lay between the germline ends. This CDR3 has 15 residues. Germline CDR1 is GTSNPN and CDR2 is SVGIG (reference sequence). The CDR3: CAWSRPGSSTDTQYF. The CDR3, as DNA: TGTGCCTGGAGTCGACCGGGGTCGAGCACAGATACGCAGTATTTT.

The chain is built from TRBV4-2 and TRBJ2-7; the D call may be TRBD1 or TRBD2 (6 bases each). In germline, CDR1 is LGHNA, CDR2 YNFKEQ. Between the trimmed V and J ends, which lost 0 bases and 2 bases, there was a span of 14 bases. This CDR3 has 16 residues. CDR3 DNA: TGTGCCAGCAGCCAAGAGGAGGGGGGCCGAGCCTACGAGCAGTACTTC. As protein: CASSQEEGGRAYEQYF.

The rearrangement links TRBV7-6 to TRBJ1-5; D not certain. CDR3 length: 15 residues. V was shortened by 6 bases and J by 0 bases, with 12 bases between the two germline ends. Germline V lookup: CDR1 SGHVS, CDR2 FNYEAQ. The chain's CDR3 is CASSLSGHSNQPQHF. The CDR3 bases are TGTGCCAGCAGTCTAAGCGGGCATAGCAATCAGCCCCAGCATTTT.